The present TCR beta chain was sequenced within a study of T cell repertoires in cytomegalovirus infection. Overall study findings and caveats: The ex vivo response was dominated by HLA-C-restricted CMV-specific TCR beta clonotypes. Identification of carriers of CMV plus the relevant HLA was performed using cumulative public TCR beta family frequency.

From the reads, TCRdb called clonotypes with MiXCR, one entry per CDR3 protein. The table includes under 850,000 distinct CDR3 sequences, roughly 33% detected once. Points on this clonotype: No antigen is known for it.

CDR1 and CDR2 from the germline V gene are MNHNS and SASEGT. V was pared by 6 bases and J by 3 bases, with 6 bases between. This CDR3 region has 12 residues. Specimen: cultured PBMCs, collected from culture after CMV antigen stimulation. The V and J genes are TRBV6-1 and TRBJ1-5; D remains ambiguous. The receptor was derived from a human donor in good health (CMV status not recorded). Some clones in this sample may be carry-over from other donors' samples. The CDR3 region has the DNA TGTGCCAGCAGCGCGAACAATCAGCCCCAGCATTTT. Protein sequence: CASSANNQPQHF.